A single sample gave rise to the 8 T cell receptor beta chains below, sequenced in a study of blood T cell repertoires in COVID-19. Sequencing used immunoSEQ multiplex PCR; TCRdb keeps in-frame clones, though not all of them. Of fewer than 650,000 clones in the sample, roughly 91% were seen once. The sequenced sample was peripheral blood. The receptors were gathered from a woman in her 50s with COVID-19, enrolled during active disease.

The rearrangement uses TRBV6-6 and TRBJ2-5; 11 bases are shared with TRBD2. V was pared by 0 bases and J by 4 bases, with 1 base of the junction left unmatched. CDR1 MNHNY and CDR2 SVGAGI come from the germline V gene (reference sequence). This CDR3 spans 15 amino acids. The CDR3 nucleotides are TGTGCCAGCAGTTACTCCGGGACTAGCGGAGAGACCCAGTACTTC. Translating it yields CASSYSGTSGETQYF.

The V call is TRBV19, the J call TRBJ1-1, with a weak D call TRBD1 (5 bases). In germline, CDR1 is LNHDA, CDR2 SQIVND (reference sequence). V dropped 5 bases and J dropped 1 base, with 8 bases sitting between them. The CDR3 has 13 residues. The CDR3 is CASSQGANTEAFF. Written as DNA, the CDR3 is TGTGCCAGTAGTCAAGGGGCGAACACTGAAGCTTTCTTT.

V and J are TRBV30 and TRBJ2-7; 8 nucleotides match TRBD1. The CDR3 has 15 residues. The germline gives CDR1 GTSNPN, CDR2 SVGIG (reference sequence). J was trimmed by 3 bases and V by 2 bases; bases with no gene match: 9. In DNA form, the CDR3 reads TGTGCCTGGAGTTCACACAGGGGGTCCCTCTACGAGCAGTACTTC. Protein sequence: CAWSSHRGSLYEQYF. The full variable domain, its missing parts supplied by reference TRBV30 and TRBJ2-7, is SQTIHQWPATLVQPVGSPLSLECTVEGTSNPNLYWYRQAAGRGLQLLFYSVGIGQISSEVPQNLSASRPQDRQFILSSKKLLLSDSGFYLCAWSSHRGSLYEQYFGPGTRLTVT.

The chain couples TRBV9 to TRBJ1-1, with D maybe TRBD1 (5 bases). The CDR3 has 15 amino acids. Trimming stripped 0 bases from V and 0 bases from J, with 9 bases between. Germline V gene data show CDR1 as SGDLS and CDR2 as YYNGEE. In DNA form, the CDR3 reads TGTGCCAGCAGCGTAGGGAGACAGTTGAACACTGAAGCTTTCTTT. It translates to CASSVGRQLNTEAFF.

This sequence joins TRBV5-1 and TRBJ2-2; 8 bases map to TRBD1. Germline CDR1 is SGHRS and CDR2 is YFSETQ. The CDR3 is 16 residues long. The V segment lost 2 bases and the J segment 6 bases; nucleotides outside the gene matches: 9. CDR3 sequence (DNA): TGCGCCAGCAGCTTAATTACGACAGGGGACCCCGGGGAGCTGTTTTTT. It encodes CASSLITTGDPGELFF.

This rearrangement joins TRBV9 to TRBJ2-7; the D gene is possibly TRBD1 (5 bases). Germline values: CDR1 SGDLS, CDR2 YYNGEE. V lost 0 bases, J lost 0 bases, and 10 bases lay in between. This CDR3 is built from 15 residues. CDR3 nucleotide sequence: TGTGCCAGCAGCGTAGCGGGCGACAGCTCCTACGAGCAGTACTTC. Residues: CASSVAGDSSYEQYF.

CDR3 nucleotides: TGCGCCAGCAGCTTTGGGACTAGGGACGAGCAGTACTTC. Its protein product is CASSFGTRDEQYF. The chain employs TRBV5-1 and TRBJ2-7; TRBD2 matches 8 bases. V dropped 2 bases and J dropped 5; count of bases not matched to a gene: 3. The CDR3 runs 13 residues. Germline CDR1 and CDR2: SGHRS and YFSETQ.

The rearrangement joins TRBV12-5 to TRBJ2-7, with TRBD2 identical over 8 bases. In germline, CDR1 is LGHNT, CDR2 FRNRAP. Trimming removed 6 bases from V and 3 bases from J; junction bases left unmatched: 4. The CDR3 totals 13 residues. The CDR3 DNA follows: TGTGCTAGTGGCTACGGGACTAGCTACGAGCAGTACTTC. As protein: CASGYGTSYEQYF.